This T cell receptor beta chain is drawn from a study of human T cells and chemical hapten exposure. Whole-study results and caveats: Expanded TCRs showed more large CDR3 clusters than pre-sensitization or healthy control sets.

Noted time point: patch test 2, 6 weeks after DPC sensitization. As to treatment: therapeutic diphenylcyclopropenone sensitization with weekly scalp DPC. TCRdb re-called the RACE reads with MiXCR, one entry per CDR3 protein. The sample comprises approximately 80,000 distinct CDR3 sequences, approximately 10% of which are singletons, and 2.5% rests with the top ten. A remark on this clonotype: Its antigen is currently unknown.

After removal of 3 bases from V and 5 bases from J, the junction contained 5 bases not matched to a gene. The V gene's germline CDR1 is LNHDA and CDR2 SQIVND (reference sequence). This CDR3 has 15 residues. The chain joins TRBV19 to TRBJ2-5; 11 positions agree with TRBD2. The clonotype comes from a woman aged 25 to 45 with alopecia areata. Some clones in this sample may be carry-over from other donors' samples. Here the sequenced sample was whole blood, taken in connection with sensitization to the hapten diphenylcyclopropenone (DPC). This CDR3 reads CASSISGRAGETQYF. For the CDR3, the DNA is TGTGCCAGTAGTATTAGCGGGAGGGCCGGGGAGACCCAGTACTTC.